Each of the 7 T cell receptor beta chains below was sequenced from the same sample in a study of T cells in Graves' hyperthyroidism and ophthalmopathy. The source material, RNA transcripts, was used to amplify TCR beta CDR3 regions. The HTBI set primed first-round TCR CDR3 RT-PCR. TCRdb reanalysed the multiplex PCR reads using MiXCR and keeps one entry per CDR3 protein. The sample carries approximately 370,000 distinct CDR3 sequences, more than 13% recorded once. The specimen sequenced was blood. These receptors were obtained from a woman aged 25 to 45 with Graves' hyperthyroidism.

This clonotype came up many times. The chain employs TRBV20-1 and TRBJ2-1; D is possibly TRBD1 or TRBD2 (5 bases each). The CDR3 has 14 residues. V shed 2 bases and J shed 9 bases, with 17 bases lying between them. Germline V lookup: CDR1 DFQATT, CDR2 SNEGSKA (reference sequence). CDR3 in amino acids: CSARPEGTWGEQFF. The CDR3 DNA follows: TGCAGTGCTAGACCCGAGGGGACCTGGGGTGAGCAGTTCTTC.

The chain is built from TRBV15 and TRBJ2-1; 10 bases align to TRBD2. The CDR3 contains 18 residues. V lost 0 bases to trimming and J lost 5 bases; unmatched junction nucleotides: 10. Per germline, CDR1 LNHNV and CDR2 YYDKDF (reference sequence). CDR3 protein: CATSRDSTGLAENNEQFF. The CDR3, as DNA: TGTGCCACCAGCAGAGATTCTACTGGACTAGCGGAAAACAATGAGCAGTTCTTC.

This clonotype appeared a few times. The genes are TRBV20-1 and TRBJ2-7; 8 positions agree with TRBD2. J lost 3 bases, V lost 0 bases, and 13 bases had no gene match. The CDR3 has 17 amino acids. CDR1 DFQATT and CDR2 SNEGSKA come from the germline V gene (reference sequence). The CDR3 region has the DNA TGCAGTGCTAGAGATGTCGCGGTGATAGCGGGATTCTACGAGCAGTACTTC. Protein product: CSARDVAVIAGFYEQYF.

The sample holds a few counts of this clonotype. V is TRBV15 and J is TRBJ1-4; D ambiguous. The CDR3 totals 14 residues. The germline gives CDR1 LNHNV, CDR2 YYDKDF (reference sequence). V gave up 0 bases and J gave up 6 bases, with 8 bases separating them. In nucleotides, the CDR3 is TGTGCCACCAGCAGAGATGGAGTTGATGAAAAACTGTTTTTT. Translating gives CATSRDGVDEKLFF.

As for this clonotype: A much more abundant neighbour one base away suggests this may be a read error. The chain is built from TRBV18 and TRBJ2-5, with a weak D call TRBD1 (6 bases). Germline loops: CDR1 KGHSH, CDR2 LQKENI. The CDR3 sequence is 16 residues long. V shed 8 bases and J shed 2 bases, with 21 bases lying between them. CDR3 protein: CASPLPPGQIQETQYF. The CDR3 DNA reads TGTGCCAGCCCACTGCCCCCGGGACAAATTCAAGAGACCCAGTACTTC.

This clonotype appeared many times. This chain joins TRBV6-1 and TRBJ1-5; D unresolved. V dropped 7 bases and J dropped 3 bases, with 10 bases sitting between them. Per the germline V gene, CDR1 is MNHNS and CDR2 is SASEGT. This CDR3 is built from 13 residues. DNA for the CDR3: TGTGCCAGCACCCTAGGACCCAATCAGCCCCAGCATTTT. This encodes CASTLGPNQPQHF.

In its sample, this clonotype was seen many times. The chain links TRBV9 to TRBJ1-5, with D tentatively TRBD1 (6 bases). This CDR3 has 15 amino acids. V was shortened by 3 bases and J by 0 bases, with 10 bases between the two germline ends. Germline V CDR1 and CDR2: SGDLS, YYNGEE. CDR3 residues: CASSEGGNSNQPQHF. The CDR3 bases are TGTGCCAGCAGCGAAGGGGGAAATAGCAATCAGCCCCAGCATTTT.